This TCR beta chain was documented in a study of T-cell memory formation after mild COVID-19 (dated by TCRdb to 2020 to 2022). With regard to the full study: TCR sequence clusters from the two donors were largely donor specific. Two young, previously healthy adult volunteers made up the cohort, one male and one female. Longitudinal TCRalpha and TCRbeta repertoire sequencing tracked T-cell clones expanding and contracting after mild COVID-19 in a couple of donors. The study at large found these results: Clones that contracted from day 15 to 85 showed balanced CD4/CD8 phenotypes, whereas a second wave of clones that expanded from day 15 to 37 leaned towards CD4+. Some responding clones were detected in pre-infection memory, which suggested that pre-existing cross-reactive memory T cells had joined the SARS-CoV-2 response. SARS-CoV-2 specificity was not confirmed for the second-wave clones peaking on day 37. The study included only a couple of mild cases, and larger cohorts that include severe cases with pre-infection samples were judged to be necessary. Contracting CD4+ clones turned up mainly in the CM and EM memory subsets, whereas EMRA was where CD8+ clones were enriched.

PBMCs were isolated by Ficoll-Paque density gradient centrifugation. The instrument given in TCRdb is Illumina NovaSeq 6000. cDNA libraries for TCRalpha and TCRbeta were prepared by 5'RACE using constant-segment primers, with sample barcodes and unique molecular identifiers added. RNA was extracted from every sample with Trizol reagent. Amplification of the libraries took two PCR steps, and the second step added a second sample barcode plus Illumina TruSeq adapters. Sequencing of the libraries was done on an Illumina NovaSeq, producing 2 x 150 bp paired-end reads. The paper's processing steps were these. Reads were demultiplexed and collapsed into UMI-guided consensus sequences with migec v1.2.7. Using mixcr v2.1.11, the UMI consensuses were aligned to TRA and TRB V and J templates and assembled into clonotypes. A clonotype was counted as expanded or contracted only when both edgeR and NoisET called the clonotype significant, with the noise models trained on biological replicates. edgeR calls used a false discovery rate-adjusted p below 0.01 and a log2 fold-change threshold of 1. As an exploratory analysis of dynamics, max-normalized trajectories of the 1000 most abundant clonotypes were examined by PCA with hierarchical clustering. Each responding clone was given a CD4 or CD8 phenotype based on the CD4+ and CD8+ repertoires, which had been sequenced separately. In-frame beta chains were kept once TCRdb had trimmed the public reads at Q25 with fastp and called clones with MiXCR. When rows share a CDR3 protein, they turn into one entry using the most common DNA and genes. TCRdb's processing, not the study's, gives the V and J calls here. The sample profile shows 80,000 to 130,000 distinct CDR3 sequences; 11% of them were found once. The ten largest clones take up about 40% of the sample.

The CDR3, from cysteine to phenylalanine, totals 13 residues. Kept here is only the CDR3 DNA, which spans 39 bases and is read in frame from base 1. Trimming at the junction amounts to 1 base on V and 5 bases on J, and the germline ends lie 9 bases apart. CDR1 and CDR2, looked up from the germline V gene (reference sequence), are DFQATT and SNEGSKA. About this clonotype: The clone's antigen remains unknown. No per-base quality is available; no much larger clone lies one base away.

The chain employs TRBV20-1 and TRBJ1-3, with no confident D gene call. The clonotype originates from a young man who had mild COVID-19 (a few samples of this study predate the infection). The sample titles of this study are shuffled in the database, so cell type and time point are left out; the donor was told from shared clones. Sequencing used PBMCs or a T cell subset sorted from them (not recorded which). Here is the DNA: TGCAGTGCTAGAGTGCCAGAAAGAAACACCATATATTTT. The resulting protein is CSARVPERNTIYF.